This TCR beta chain was identified during a study of human T cells and chemical hapten exposure. The time point denotes: pre-sensitization, week 0. The treatment here: therapeutic diphenylcyclopropenone sensitization with weekly scalp DPC. V shed 2 bases, J shed 5 bases, and the junction held 10 bases outside the gene matches. Germline-derived CDR1 and CDR2 are SNHLY and FYNNEI. The CDR3 extends over 18 amino acids. TCRdb re-analysed the RACE reads in MiXCR, keeping a single row per CDR3 protein. The sample holds approximately 370,000 distinct CDR3 sequences, over 5% seen once. This clonotype was seen a few times.

The receptor was derived from a woman under 30 with alopecia areata. Some clones in this sample may be carry-over from other donors' samples. The material was whole blood, obtained in connection with sensitization to the hapten diphenylcyclopropenone (DPC). The gene calls are TRBV2 and TRBJ2-5; 14 bases are a match to TRBD2. The CDR3 loop is CASSESLGLAGVGETQYF. CDR3 nucleotides: TGTGCCAGCAGTGAATCCCTGGGACTAGCGGGGGTCGGGGAGACCCAGTACTTC.